The 30 T cell receptor beta chains given below trace back to one sample, sequenced in a study of T cell responses to AZD1222 COVID-19 vaccine. Only in-frame clones appear in the TCRdb table, and some are missing; sequencing was by immunoSEQ multiplex PCR. The table shows some 71,000 clones, with roughly 84% occurring only once. Sequenced here: peripheral blood, sampled on day 0 of AZD1222 vaccination. The receptors come from an adult in good health.

The chain employs TRBV19 and TRBJ2-2; perhaps TRBD2 as D (7 bases). Germline values: CDR1 LNHDA, CDR2 SQIVND (reference sequence). V was clipped by 5 bases and J by 7 bases, with 20 bases between them. The CDR3 loop spans 16 amino acids. This CDR3 reads CASSLAKAGAFGELFF. CDR3 bases: TGTGCCAGTAGTTTAGCTAAGGCGGGGGCCTTCGGGGAGCTGTTTTTT.

The chain employs TRBV18 and TRBJ1-1; D uncertain. V was pared by 1 base and J by 5 bases, with 11 bases between. Germline loops: CDR1 KGHSH, CDR2 LQKENI. The CDR3 extends over 14 amino acids. CDR3 amino acids: CASSPLEPGTEAFF. As DNA, the CDR3 is TGTGCCAGCTCACCACTGGAACCGGGGACTGAAGCTTTCTTT.

V usage is TRBV5-6 and J usage is TRBJ2-7, with TRBD2 matching over 8 bases. The CDR3 runs to 15 residues. The J segment lost 4 bases and the V segment lost 0 bases, leaving 6 bases of the junction unmatched. CDR1 and CDR2 from the germline V gene are SGHDT and YYEEEE. CDR3 sequence (DNA): TGTGCCAGCAGCTTGGCGGCAGGGACTAGGTACGAGCAGTACTTC. Translation gives CASSLAAGTRYEQYF.

The rearrangement joins TRBV18 to TRBJ1-4, with 9 bases identical to TRBD1. This CDR3 comprises 16 residues. J was trimmed by 4 bases and V by 6 bases; bases with no gene match: 9. Germline CDR1 reads KGHSH; CDR2 reads LQKENI. CDR3 coding DNA: TGTGCCAGCTCGCCCAGGGGACAGGGCTATAATGAAAAACTGTTTTTT. The encoded protein is CASSPRGQGYNEKLFF.

The gene calls are TRBV5-1 and TRBJ2-5; the match to TRBD2 covers 12 bases. Germline lookup yields CDR1 SGHRS and CDR2 YFSETQ. V lost 4 bases, J lost 5 bases, and 6 bases stayed unmatched. This CDR3 has 15 residues. The CDR3 sequence: CASSPLAGGPETQYF. The CDR3 DNA reads as TGCGCCAGCAGCCCCCTAGCGGGGGGGCCGGAGACCCAGTACTTC.

This clone was counted between two and nine times. The rearrangement joins TRBV27 to TRBJ1-5; 7 bases align to TRBD1. V trimming: 5 bases; J trimming: 3 bases; junction bases outside the gene matches: 7. The CDR3 runs 15 residues. Germline loops: CDR1 MNHEY, CDR2 SMNVEV (reference sequence). Here the CDR3 reads CASSPRQGPNQPQHF. The DNA of the CDR3 is TGTGCCAGCAGTCCCAGACAGGGTCCCAATCAGCCCCAGCATTTT.

The V gene is TRBV5-1, the J gene TRBJ1-4, with a possible D match to TRBD1 (6 bases). V lost 0 bases and J lost 8, with 14 bases in between. Germline values: CDR1 SGHRS, CDR2 YFSETQ. The CDR3 runs to 15 residues. Here the CDR3 DNA reads TGCGCCAGCAGCTTGGATCCAGGGGTAGACGAAAAACTGTTTTTT. Protein: CASSLDPGVDEKLFF. The full variable domain, in which reference TRBV5-1 and TRBJ1-4 provide the parts outside the CDR3, is KAGVTQTPRYLIKTRGQQVTLSCSPISGHRSVSWYQQTPGQGLQFLFEYFSETQRNKGNFPGRFSGRQFSNSRSEMNVSTLELGDSALYLCASSLDPGVDEKLFFGSGTQLSVL.

V and J are TRBV7-9 and TRBJ1-4; D is possibly TRBD1 (5 bases). V lost 5 bases, J lost 8 bases, and 12 bases lay in between. Germline CDR1 reads SEHNR; CDR2 reads FQNEAQ (reference sequence). This CDR3 spans 13 amino acids. The CDR3 loop is CASSAGVREKLFF. The CDR3 region has the DNA TGTGCCAGCAGCGCGGGGGTTAGGGAAAAACTGTTTTTT. The full variable domain, completed using reference TRBV7-9 and TRBJ1-4, is DTGVSQNPRHKITKRGQNVTFRCDPISEHNRLYWYRQTLGQGPEFLTYFQNEAQLEKSRLLSDRFSAERPKGSFSTLEIQRTEQGDSAMYLCASSAGVREKLFFGSGTQLSVL.

This chain uses TRBV27 with TRBJ1-2; TRBD1 matches 8 bases. The V segment lost 6 bases and the J segment 7 bases; nucleotides outside the gene matches: 7. The CDR3 covers 13 residues. The V gene's germline CDR1 is MNHEY and CDR2 SMNVEV (reference sequence). CDR3 nucleotide sequence: TGTGCCAGCAGCCGGGCCAGGGGGCGTGGCTACACCTTC. Translated, it gives CASSRARGRGYTF.

This clone was seen a handful of times. This sequence joins TRBV7-2 and TRBJ1-2, with D possibly matching TRBD1 (6 bases). Germline V lookup: CDR1 SGHTA, CDR2 FQGNSA. The length of the CDR3 is 14 residues. The V gene lost 1 base and the J gene lost 8 bases, with 14 bases spanning the gap. This CDR3 is CASSLDQGLGGYTF. The CDR3 nucleotides read TGTGCCAGCAGCTTAGACCAGGGGCTGGGGGGCTACACCTTC.

The chain employs TRBV5-4 and TRBJ1-1; 7 nucleotides line up with TRBD1. The V gene end was trimmed by 1 base and the J gene end by 0 bases; junction bases not matched to a gene: 6. The CDR3 is made up of 16 amino acids. Per germline, CDR1 SGHNT and CDR2 YYREEE (reference sequence). CDR3 bases: TGTGCCAGCAGCTTGATAGGGACAGCTTTGAACACTGAAGCTTTCTTT. Amino acids: CASSLIGTALNTEAFF. Supplemented by reference TRBV5-4 and TRBJ1-1, the full variable domain reads ETGVTQSPTHLIKTRGQQVTLRCSSQSGHNTVSWYQQALGQGPQFIFQYYREEENGRGNFPPRFSGLQFPNYSSELNVNALELDDSALYLCASSLIGTALNTEAFFGQGTRLTVV.

The chain joins TRBV6-5 to TRBJ1-5, with 8 bases that match TRBD1. Trimming removed 6 bases from V and 11 bases from J; junction bases left unmatched: 6. The CDR3 totals 12 residues. CDR1 MNHEY and CDR2 SVGAGI come from the germline V gene. The CDR3 spells CASSLPGGTQHF. CDR3 nucleotides: TGTGCCAGCAGCTTACCAGGGGGCACCCAGCATTTT.

J is TRBJ2-7 and V is TRBV21-1; the D call of TRBD1 is as the table states it, not checked on the DNA. TRBV21-1 is a pseudogene locus. This CDR3 has 14 residues. The CDR3 here is CASSKGPDRDEQYF. DNA for the CDR3: TGTGCCAGCAGCAAAGGTCCCGACAGAGACGAGCAGTACTTC.

The V gene is TRBV29-1, the J gene TRBJ1-2; D gene ambiguous. CDR1 SQVTM and CDR2 ANQGSEA come from the germline V gene. CDR3 length: 12 amino acids. V shed 0 bases and J shed 2 bases, with 4 bases lying between them. The CDR3 DNA sequence: TGCAGCGTTGAAGACAGCAACTATGGCTACACCTTC. Its protein product is CSVEDSNYGYTF. The full variable domain, with the rest looked up from reference TRBV29-1 and TRBJ1-2, is SAVISQKPSRDICQRGTSLTIQCQVDSQVTMMFWYRQQPGQSLTLIATANQGSEATYESGFVIDKFPISRPNLTFSTLTVSNMSPEDSSIYLCSVEDSNYGYTFGSGTRLTVV.

The rearrangement links TRBV10-2 to TRBJ1-1, with no clear D. This CDR3 contains 14 residues. Germline V lookup: CDR1 WSHSY, CDR2 SAAADI. Trimming removed 2 bases from V and 1 base from J, with 8 bases in between. Written as DNA, the CDR3 is TGCGCCAGCAGTGAGGGCAGCCAGAACACTGAAGCTTTCTTT. This gives the protein CASSEGSQNTEAFF.

The CDR3, as DNA: TGTGCCAGCGGCCTGGCGCAGGGATCTGGGGCCAACGTCCTGACTTTC. Protein: CASGLAQGSGANVLTF. V and J are TRBV7-3 and TRBJ2-6, with D perhaps matching TRBD1 (5 bases). V lost 8 bases and J lost 1, with 15 bases in between. This CDR3 is built from 16 residues. Germline V gives CDR1 SGHTA, CDR2 FQGTGA.

A single count supports this clone. The chain joins TRBV11-2 to TRBJ2-2, with D perhaps TRBD1 or TRBD2 (6 bases each). The germline V and J ends were trimmed by 4 bases and 6 bases, with 18 bases remaining between them. The CDR3 contains 16 residues. Germline V gene lookup returns CDR1 SGHAT and CDR2 FQNNGV. The CDR3 spells CASSSGGGQVAGELFF. DNA of the CDR3: TGTGCCAGCAGCTCCGGTGGGGGGCAGGTAGCCGGGGAGCTGTTTTTT.

This clone showed up just once. The V and J genes are TRBV9 and TRBJ1-4; D ambiguous. The V and J ends lost 4 bases and 3 bases respectively, with 7 bases between them. The germline V gene encodes CDR1 SGDLS and CDR2 YYNGEE. The CDR3 length is 13 residues. The CDR3 DNA follows: TGTGCCAGCAGCATTAGTCCTAATGAAAAACTGTTTTTT. Its translation: CASSISPNEKLFF.

This clone turned up a few times. The chain recombines TRBV7-2 with TRBJ1-4; the D is unclear. Between the trimmed V and J ends, which lost 2 bases and 1 base, there was a span of 20 bases. Germline assignment: CDR1 SGHTA and CDR2 FQGNSA. The CDR3 consists of 19 residues. The CDR3 DNA reads as TGTGCCAGCAGCTTATGGCGAGGAAGGGTCCGGCGAACTAATGAAAAACTGTTTTTT. Amino acids: CASSLWRGRVRRTNEKLFF.

The chain uses TRBV3-1 (or the pseudogene TRBV3-2) and TRBJ1-2, with TRBD1 as a possible D gene (5 bases). Between the trimmed V and J ends, which lost 1 base and 3 bases, there was a span of 9 bases. From germline, CDR1 is LGHDT and CDR2 YNNKEL (reference sequence). This CDR3 spans 14 amino acids. The CDR3 DNA sequence: TGTGCCAGCAGCCAAGGGGGGGAGCACTATGGCTACACCTTC. Translation gives CASSQGGEHYGYTF.

The CDR3, as DNA: TGCAGCCCAAGGACAGATAAGGCCAAAAACATTCAGTACTTC. Translated: CSPRTDKAKNIQYF. The genes are TRBV29-1 and TRBJ2-4; maybe TRBD1 (6 bases). CDR1 and CDR2 (germline): SQVTM, ANQGSEA. Trimming left V 8 bases short and J 1 base short, with 15 bases between. This CDR3 has 14 residues.

The chain joins TRBV28 to TRBJ1-1; the D gene is possibly TRBD1 (6 bases). V lost 3 bases, J lost 4 bases, and 18 bases lay in between. CDR3 length equals 16 residues. Per the germline V gene, CDR1 is MDHEN and CDR2 is SYDVKM. CDR3 nucleotide sequence: TGTGCCAGCAGTTTCCTGAAGGGGGGGGAGGGCACTGAAGCTTTCTTT. This sequence encodes CASSFLKGGEGTEAFF. The full variable domain, with the rest looked up from reference TRBV28 and TRBJ1-1, is DVKVTQSSRYLVKRTGEKVFLECVQDMDHENMFWYRQDPGLGLRLIYFSYDVKMKEKGDIPEGYSVSREKKERFSLILESASTNQTSMYLCASSFLKGGEGTEAFFGQGTRLTVV.

This chain joins TRBV3-1 (or the pseudogene TRBV3-2) and TRBJ2-2, with 7 bases lining up with TRBD2. J gave up 4 bases and V 6 bases, and 11 bases lay outside the gene matches. CDR3 length equals 16 residues. The germline gives CDR1 LGHDT, CDR2 YNNKEL (reference sequence). The DNA for the CDR3 is TGTGCCAGCAGTCCCGTCCGGGGGGATCCCACCGGGGAGCTGTTTTTT. Translating gives CASSPVRGDPTGELFF.

CDR3 nucleotides: TGTGCCAGCAGTGCAGAGGCCCCCTATGGCTACACCTTC. It specifies CASSAEAPYGYTF. J is TRBJ1-2 and V is TRBV2; D gene uncertain. The V end lost 4 bases, the J end lost 4 bases, and 10 bases lay between the germline ends. Germline values: CDR1 SNHLY, CDR2 FYNNEI. The CDR3 totals 13 residues.

The V gene is TRBV28, the J gene TRBJ2-7, with 7 bases matching TRBD1. The V gene end was trimmed by 6 bases and the J gene end by 5 bases; junction bases not matched to a gene: 7. The CDR3 is made up of 13 amino acids. Germline loops: CDR1 MDHEN, CDR2 SYDVKM. DNA for the CDR3: TGTGCCAGCAGGGAGACAGGGAACCACGAGCAGTACTTC. It codes for CASRETGNHEQYF.

A single count supports this clone. V gene TRBV3-1 (or the pseudogene TRBV3-2) combines with J gene TRBJ1-1; D possibly corresponds to TRBD1 (5 bases). Germline CDR1 and CDR2: LGHDT and YNNKEL (reference sequence). This CDR3 contains 13 residues. Deletions cut 4 bases from V and 5 bases from J, with 11 bases between. The CDR3 region has the DNA TGTGCCAGCAGCCCCGGGGCGGGAACTGAAGCTTTCTTT. It codes for CASSPGAGTEAFF.

The chain links TRBV6-5 to TRBJ2-5, with 10 bases identical to TRBD2. Germline CDR1 and CDR2: MNHEY and SVGAGI. This CDR3 contains 14 residues. The junction had 8 bases not matched to a gene; V was cut back by 8 bases and J by 5 bases. CDR3 DNA: TGTGCCAGCGACAGCGGGGGGGCAGCGGAGACCCAGTACTTC. Translation gives CASDSGGAAETQYF.

Concerning this clone itself: A read error may produce the germline difference seen at one junction end. The CDR3 DNA sequence: TGTGCCAGCAGCTTCCCCGGCTCAGTCCAAGTGACCCAGTACTTC. This sequence encodes CASSFPGSVQVTQYF. V gene TRBV5-6 combines with J gene TRBJ2-5; no reliable D call. The germline CDR1 and CDR2 sequences are SGHDT and YYEEEE. This CDR3 spans 15 amino acids.

The chain has TRBV5-4 and TRBJ2-2, with 7 bases aligning to TRBD1. Germline V gene data show CDR1 as SGHNT and CDR2 as YYREEE (reference sequence). The V segment lost 3 bases and the J segment 0 bases; nucleotides outside the gene matches: 2. This CDR3 has 15 amino acids. CDR3 sequence: CASSSGTANTGELFF. The CDR3 nucleotides are TGTGCCAGCAGCTCCGGGACAGCGAACACCGGGGAGCTGTTTTTT.

V and J are TRBV5-5 and TRBJ2-2; D is possibly TRBD1 (6 bases). V dropped 0 bases and J dropped 5 bases, with 8 bases sitting between them. Germline V gives CDR1 SGHKS, CDR2 YYEKEE (reference sequence). The CDR3 length is 14 residues. Here the CDR3 reads CASSLAGVTGELFF. The CDR3 region has the DNA TGTGCCAGCAGCTTGGCAGGGGTTACCGGGGAGCTGTTTTTT.